These 14 T cell receptor beta chains were all obtained from the same sample, sequenced in a study of OX40 agonist ivuxolimab in advanced cancers. The data were produced by immunoSEQ multiplex PCR, yet TCRdb's version contains in-frame clones alone and is incomplete. The data show tens of thousands of clones, roughly 84% seen once. This sample comprised CD4+ or CD8+ T cells sorted from blood, obtained in a trial of the OX40 agonist ivuxolimab. The receptors originated from an adult with an advanced solid tumor such as melanoma, head and neck, liver or kidney cancer.

CDR3: CASSLISAANTGELFF. As DNA, the CDR3 is TGTGCCAGCAGTTTGATCTCAGCGGCGAACACCGGGGAGCTGTTTTTT. The J gene is TRBJ2-2, the V gene TRBV27, with D possibly matching TRBD2 (5 bases). The CDR3 runs to 16 residues. The germline V and J ends were trimmed by 3 bases and 0 bases, with 11 bases remaining between them. In germline, CDR1 is MNHEY, CDR2 SMNVEV (reference sequence).

The V gene is TRBV7-2, the J gene TRBJ1-6, with a weak D call TRBD1 (5 bases). Trimming stripped 2 bases from V and 4 bases from J, with 6 bases between. The CDR3 extends over 14 amino acids. In germline, CDR1 is SGHTA, CDR2 FQGNSA. The DNA of the CDR3 is TGTGCCAGCAGCTTAACAGGATATAATTCACCCCTCCACTTT. It specifies CASSLTGYNSPLHF.

The chain uses TRBV2 and TRBJ1-5; unclear D gene. V lost 6 bases and J 3 bases, leaving 9 bases between the germline ends. Germline CDR1 reads SNHLY; CDR2 reads FYNNEI. CDR3 length: 13 residues. The CDR3 sequence: CASRADFNQPQHF. As DNA, the CDR3 is TGTGCCAGCAGAGCAGATTTCAATCAGCCCCAGCATTTT.

A few counts support this clone. V gene TRBV9 combines with J gene TRBJ2-1, with 8 bases aligning to TRBD2. This CDR3 contains 15 residues. The germline V gene has CDR1 SGDLS and CDR2 YYNGEE. With 4 bases clipped from V and 10 bases from J, the junction kept 13 bases outside the gene matches. The CDR3 protein is CASSPFPGGAIEQFF. The CDR3 bases are TGTGCCAGCAGCCCATTCCCCGGGGGGGCGATCGAGCAGTTCTTC.

V and J are TRBV2 and TRBJ1-1, with D unresolved. The CDR3 has 10 residues. The V end was cut by 11 bases, the J end by 6 bases, with 10 bases between. The germline gives CDR1 SNHLY, CDR2 FYNNEI. The CDR3 sequence is CAQGRAEAFF. CDR3 DNA sequence: TGTGCCCAAGGGCGGGCTGAAGCTTTCTTT.

This chain connects TRBV7-2 to TRBJ1-5, with TRBD1 as a possible D gene (5 bases). The CDR3 has 15 amino acids. Trimming left V 5 bases short and J 0 bases short, with 11 bases between. Germline V lookup: CDR1 SGHTA, CDR2 FQGNSA. In DNA form, the CDR3 reads TGTGCCAGCAGCGCGGGACCCCTTAGCAATCAGCCCCAGCATTTT. This encodes CASSAGPLSNQPQHF.

CDR3 loop: CASSFTQSSYEQYF. The CDR3 nucleotides read TGCGCCAGCAGCTTCACCCAGAGCTCCTACGAGCAGTACTTC. V and J are TRBV5-1 and TRBJ2-7; D not certain. The germline CDR1 and CDR2 sequences are SGHRS and YFSETQ. Deletions cut 2 bases from V and 0 bases from J, with 9 bases between. The CDR3 is 14 residues long. Full variable domain (missing parts from reference TRBV5-1 and TRBJ2-7): KAGVTQTPRYLIKTRGQQVTLSCSPISGHRSVSWYQQTPGQGLQFLFEYFSETQRNKGNFPGRFSGRQFSNSRSEMNVSTLELGDSALYLCASSFTQSSYEQYFGPGTRLTVT.

This clone was counted a few times. The CDR3 loop is CASSSRGPREGYGYTF. The CDR3 DNA follows: TGTGCCAGTAGTAGCCGGGGACCGAGGGAGGGCTATGGCTACACCTTC. This chain uses TRBV19 with TRBJ1-2; possibly TRBD1 for D (5 bases). This CDR3 has 16 residues. Germline values: CDR1 LNHDA, CDR2 SQIVND (reference sequence). Trimming took 4 bases from V and 4 from J, leaving 19 bases between them.

This chain connects TRBV2 to TRBJ1-2, with D possibly being TRBD1 (5 bases). This CDR3 is 15 amino acids long. Trimming removed 0 bases at V and 4 bases at J, with 12 bases between. Germline CDR1 SNHLY, CDR2 FYNNEI. The CDR3 is CASSEAWGGPYGYTF. The CDR3 DNA is TGTGCCAGCAGTGAAGCGTGGGGGGGTCCCTATGGCTACACCTTC.

The chain has TRBV9 and TRBJ2-6, with a weak D call TRBD1 (5 bases). The CDR3 length is 16 residues. Germline V gene sequence: CDR1 SGDLS, CDR2 YYNGEE. Trimming took 7 bases from V and 0 from J, leaving 14 bases between them. The CDR3 protein is CASLRGHHSGANVLTF. The CDR3 DNA is TGTGCCAGCCTCCGCGGACACCACTCTGGGGCCAACGTCCTGACTTTC.

The chain uses TRBV11-1 and TRBJ1-2, with 10 bases fitting TRBD1. V shed 4 bases, J shed 7 bases, and the junction held 9 bases outside the gene matches. The CDR3 runs to 15 residues. CDR1 is SGHAT and CDR2 is FQDESV in the germline V gene (reference sequence). The CDR3 spells CASSSPGQGVRGYTF. Here the CDR3 DNA reads TGTGCCAGCAGCTCCCCCGGACAGGGGGTTCGTGGCTACACCTTC.

This rearrangement joins TRBV27 to TRBJ2-2, with unresolved D. V dropped 3 bases and J dropped 1 base, with 12 bases sitting between them. Germline lookup yields CDR1 MNHEY and CDR2 SMNVEV (reference sequence). The CDR3 is made up of 16 amino acids. The CDR3 coding sequence is TGTGCCAGCAGTTTTTTTCCTCCTCTGAACACCGGGGAGCTGTTTTTT. This gives the protein CASSFFPPLNTGELFF.

This clone was detected a few times. This chain uses TRBV7-9 with TRBJ1-6; D is unclear. CDR3 length: 14 amino acids. V lost 2 bases and J lost 8, with 10 bases in between. Germline V CDR1 and CDR2: SEHNR, FQNEAQ (reference sequence). The CDR3 DNA reads TGTGCCAGCAGCTTAAGGCCCCTCTATTCACCCCTCCACTTT. It codes for CASSLRPLYSPLHF.

The CDR3 loop reads CASSEVWGAEAFF. CDR3 DNA: TGTGCCAGCAGTGAAGTTTGGGGGGCTGAAGCTTTCTTT. The chain couples TRBV6-1 to TRBJ1-1, with D maybe TRBD1 (5 bases). The CDR3 is 13 amino acids. Germline V gene sequence: CDR1 MNHNS, CDR2 SASEGT. V gave up 1 base and J gave up 6 bases, with 9 bases separating them.